Listed here are 23 T cell receptor beta chains from one sample, sequenced in a study of shared clonotypes between healthy human individuals. Sequenced by immunoSEQ multiplex PCR; TCRdb stores in-frame clones only, minus some. Here the sample spans about 660,000 clones, around 74% being singletons. Sequencing was performed on memory CD4+ T cells sorted from blood. Subset defined: CD45RA-negative fraction. These TCRs come from a woman in her twenties or thirties in good health.

This clone has a count of ten or more. The V gene is TRBV5-1, the J gene TRBJ1-2; D not certain. The CDR3 spans 14 residues. V gave up 4 bases and J gave up 4 bases, with 14 bases separating them. The germline gives CDR1 SGHRS, CDR2 YFSETQ. CDR3 DNA sequence: TGCGCCAGCAGCCCCGAGTCCAAATTCTATGGCTACACCTTC. The encoded protein is CASSPESKFYGYTF.

The rearrangement joins TRBV18 to TRBJ1-4; D unresolved. CDR1 and CDR2 (germline): KGHSH, LQKENI. V dropped 5 bases and J dropped 4 bases, with 2 bases sitting between them. There are 11 residues in the CDR3. Here the CDR3 reads CASSNNEKLFF. For the CDR3, the DNA is TGTGCCAGCTCAAATAATGAAAAACTGTTTTTT.

V is TRBV6-5 and J is TRBJ2-7; the D gene is possibly TRBD2 (5 bases). Trimming removed 4 bases at V and 4 bases at J, with 17 bases between. The CDR3 totals 15 residues. In germline, CDR1 is MNHEY, CDR2 SVGAGI. As DNA, the CDR3 is TGTGCCAGCAGTTCCAGGTCCGAACGGGGATACGAGCAGTACTTC. Translating gives CASSSRSERGYEQYF.

The rearrangement links TRBV7-8 to TRBJ1-1; D unresolved. This CDR3 contains 18 residues. V shed 1 base and J shed 1 base, with 19 bases lying between them. CDR1 and CDR2 from the germline V gene are SGHVS and FQNEAQ. CDR3 sequence (DNA): TGTGCCAGCAGCTTAGAGGGCAGGTCCTACCTTGGGAACACTGAAGCTTTCTTT. Amino acids: CASSLEGRSYLGNTEAFF.

The rearrangement joins TRBV7-7 to TRBJ2-1, with TRBD2 matching 7 bases. V was pared by 4 bases and J by 0 bases, with 9 bases of the junction left unmatched. CDR1 SSHAT and CDR2 FNYEAQ come from the germline V gene (reference sequence). The CDR3 consists of 17 residues. The CDR3: CASSSRPGGSSYNEQFF. Here the CDR3 DNA reads TGTGCCAGCAGCTCCCGGCCCGGCGGGAGCTCCTACAATGAGCAGTTCTTC.

V usage is TRBV10-3 and J usage is TRBJ2-3; 8 nucleotides agree with TRBD2. The germline V gene has CDR1 ENHRY and CDR2 SYGVKD. The CDR3 is 16 amino acids. The junction had 12 bases not matched to a gene; V was cut back by 5 bases and J by 5 bases. The CDR3 bases are TGTGCCATCAGTACTAGCGGAACCTTCCCCGGAGATACGCAGTATTTT. Translated: CAISTSGTFPGDTQYF.

The V gene is TRBV20-1, the J gene TRBJ1-2; D gene unclear. This CDR3 contains 8 residues. Germline CDR1 is DFQATT and CDR2 is SNEGSKA (reference sequence). V lost 5 bases and J 14 bases, leaving 9 bases between the germline ends. The DNA of the CDR3 is TGCAGTGCTGTACCTTGGACCTTC. This translates into CSAVPWTF.

V is TRBV20-1 and J is TRBJ1-1; D is ambiguous. The CDR3 totals 11 residues. In germline, CDR1 is DFQATT, CDR2 SNEGSKA (reference sequence). Trimming cost V 5 bases and J 8 bases, with 12 bases left between them. The CDR3 bases are TGCAGTGCTGCCCGGGAGGTGGAAGCTTTCTTT. Its translation: CSAAREVEAFF.

This chain joins TRBV15 and TRBJ2-3; 9 nucleotides align to TRBD2. Trimming removed 8 bases from V and 0 bases from J; junction bases left unmatched: 3. In germline, CDR1 is LNHNV, CDR2 YYDKDF (reference sequence). The length of the CDR3 is 14 residues. DNA of the CDR3: TGTGCCACCTCTGCGGGAGGGAGCACAGATACGCAGTATTTT. It is translated as CATSAGGSTDTQYF. Based on the CDR3 plus reference TRBV15 and TRBJ2-3, the full variable domain is DAMVIQNPRYQVTQFGKPVTLSCSQTLNHNVMYWYQQKSSQAPKLLFHYYDKDFNNEADTPDNFQSRRPNTSFCFLDIRSPGLGDTAMYLCATSAGGSTDTQYFGPGTRLTVL.

This CDR3 is CASTQGATYEQYF. As DNA, the CDR3 is TGTGCCAGCACACAGGGGGCTACCTACGAGCAGTACTTC. The chain is built from TRBV28 and TRBJ2-7, with 9 nucleotides matching TRBD1. The V gene end was trimmed by 7 bases and the J gene end by 2 bases; junction bases not matched to a gene: 3. This CDR3 contains 13 residues. The germline gives CDR1 MDHEN, CDR2 SYDVKM.

The genes are TRBV28 and TRBJ2-2; D possibly corresponds to TRBD2 (5 bases). The V end lost 6 bases, the J end lost 4 bases, and 18 bases lay between the germline ends. Germline CDR1 is MDHEN and CDR2 is SYDVKM. The CDR3 sequence is 16 residues long. The CDR3 DNA reads TGTGCCAGCAGCTCAACTGGCGCAGAGGGCACCGGGGAGCTGTTTTTT. It encodes CASSSTGAEGTGELFF.

The table lists this clone with a few counts. The rearrangement uses TRBV25-1 and TRBJ1-1, with a possible D match to TRBD1 (5 bases). The V end lost 4 bases, the J end lost 8 bases, and 11 bases lay between the germline ends. Germline values: CDR1 MGHDK, CDR2 SYGVNS. The CDR3 runs to 12 residues. The CDR3 coding sequence is TGTGCCAGCAGTGCGGGCAGGGCCGAAGCTTTCTTT. Protein: CASSAGRAEAFF.

V gene TRBV5-4 combines with J gene TRBJ2-3; TRBD1 might be the D (6 bases). The CDR3 covers 16 residues. Trimming shortened V by 4 bases and J by 2 bases, and 17 bases separated the two germline ends. Looked up from germline, CDR1 is SGHNT and CDR2 is YYREEE (reference sequence). This CDR3 is CASSHIDRPLTDTQYF. The CDR3 region has the DNA TGTGCCAGCAGCCATATCGACAGGCCGCTCACAGATACGCAGTATTTT.

The chain uses TRBV2 and TRBJ1-5; D not certain. This CDR3 comprises 13 residues. Germline V gene sequence: CDR1 SNHLY, CDR2 FYNNEI. V dropped 7 bases and J dropped 3 bases, with 10 bases sitting between them. The CDR3 protein is CASKGIINQPQHF. For the CDR3, the DNA is TGTGCCAGCAAAGGGATTATCAATCAGCCCCAGCATTTT.

The chain uses TRBV5-1 and TRBJ2-2, with 12 bases aligning to TRBD2. The CDR3 runs 15 residues. Per the germline V gene, CDR1 is SGHRS and CDR2 is YFSETQ. V trimming: 3 bases; J trimming: 7 bases; junction bases outside the gene matches: 4. The CDR3 region is CASSSGLAGIGELFF. DNA for the CDR3: TGCGCCAGCAGCTCCGGACTAGCGGGAATCGGGGAGCTGTTTTTT.

As to this clone: A much larger clone differs from this one at a single base, so this may be a read error. Other DNA variants within this sample encode the same CDR3. The chain has TRBV2 and TRBJ2-6; D not resolved. The germline gives CDR1 SNHLY, CDR2 FYNNEI. Trimming pared 2 bases from V and 2 bases from J, leaving 4 bases between. The CDR3 loop spans 14 amino acids. The CDR3 DNA reads TGTGCCAGCAGTGAACGAGCTGGGGCCAACGTCCTGACTTTC. Translated, it gives CASSERAGANVLTF.

The chain joins TRBV28 to TRBJ1-3; D remains ambiguous. The CDR3 sequence is 15 residues long. The V end was cut by 7 bases, the J end by 4 bases, with 17 bases between. Looked up from germline, CDR1 is MDHEN and CDR2 is SYDVKM. For the CDR3, the DNA is TGTGCCAGCAACCAACCGGGTTATTTAGGAAACACCATATATTTT. This sequence encodes CASNQPGYLGNTIYF.

The rearrangement joins TRBV5-1 to TRBJ2-7; possibly TRBD1 for D (6 bases). In germline, CDR1 is SGHRS, CDR2 YFSETQ. Trimming cost V 0 bases and J 6 bases, with 19 bases left between them. This CDR3 contains 16 residues. In DNA, the CDR3 is TGCGCCAGCAGCTTGGGGACAGATCGTTTTGCCGGCGAGCAGTACTTC. This codes for CASSLGTDRFAGEQYF.

The J gene is TRBJ1-1, the V gene TRBV5-6, with D unclear. The CDR3 has 14 amino acids. Per germline, CDR1 SGHDT and CDR2 YYEEEE. V gave up 2 bases and J gave up 4 bases, with 12 bases separating them. Here the CDR3 reads CASSLRDLVTEAFF. The CDR3 DNA is TGTGCCAGCAGCTTAAGGGATTTGGTCACTGAAGCTTTCTTT.

The chain uses TRBV30 and TRBJ2-2, with 8 bases aligning to TRBD1. The V gene's germline CDR1 is GTSNPN and CDR2 SVGIG (reference sequence). This CDR3 has 15 amino acids. V shed 4 bases, J shed 5 bases, and the junction held 9 bases outside the gene matches. The CDR3 reads CAWNQQGDRTGELFF. CDR3 nucleotide sequence: TGTGCCTGGAACCAACAGGGGGATCGGACCGGGGAGCTGTTTTTT.

This chain joins TRBV5-4 and TRBJ2-3; no reliable D call. Trimming pared 2 bases from V and 0 bases from J, leaving 10 bases between. The CDR3 runs 15 residues. Germline loops: CDR1 SGHNT, CDR2 YYREEE (reference sequence). The CDR3 reads CASSFALSSTDTQYF. The CDR3 nucleotides read TGTGCCAGCAGCTTTGCCCTCTCTAGCACAGATACGCAGTATTTT. Filled out from reference TRBV5-4 and TRBJ2-3, the complete variable domain reads ETGVTQSPTHLIKTRGQQVTLRCSSQSGHNTVSWYQQALGQGPQFIFQYYREEENGRGNFPPRFSGLQFPNYSSELNVNALELDDSALYLCASSFALSSTDTQYFGPGTRLTVL.

This clone has more than one count but fewer than ten. The V and J genes are TRBV5-1 and TRBJ2-2; 8 bases line up with TRBD1. The germline V gene has CDR1 SGHRS and CDR2 YFSETQ. J gave up 3 bases and V 4 bases, and 5 bases lay outside the gene matches. This CDR3 spans 15 amino acids. The CDR3 loop is CASSPLDRDTGELFF. The CDR3, as DNA: TGCGCCAGCAGCCCCCTGGACAGGGACACCGGGGAGCTGTTTTTT.

The chain is built from TRBV5-4 and TRBJ1-1, with 11 bases that match TRBD1. V shed 5 bases, J shed 3 bases, and the junction held 6 bases outside the gene matches. The CDR3 is 15 amino acids. From germline, CDR1 is SGHNT and CDR2 YYREEE (reference sequence). The CDR3 region has the DNA TGTGCCAGCAGTTCTGGACAGGGGGCGCACACTGAAGCTTTCTTT. Its translation: CASSSGQGAHTEAFF.